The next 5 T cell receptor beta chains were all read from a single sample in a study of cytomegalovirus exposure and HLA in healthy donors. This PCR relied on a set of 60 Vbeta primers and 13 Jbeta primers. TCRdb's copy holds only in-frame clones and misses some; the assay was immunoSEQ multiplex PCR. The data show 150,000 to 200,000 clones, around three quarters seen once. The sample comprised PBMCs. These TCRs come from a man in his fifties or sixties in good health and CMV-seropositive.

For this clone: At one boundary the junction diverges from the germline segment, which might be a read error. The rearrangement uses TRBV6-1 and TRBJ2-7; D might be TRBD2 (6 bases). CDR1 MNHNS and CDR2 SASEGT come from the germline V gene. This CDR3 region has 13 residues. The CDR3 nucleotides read TGTGCCAGCATGGACGGGGGATCCTACGAGCAGTGCTTC. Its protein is CASMDGGSYEQCF.

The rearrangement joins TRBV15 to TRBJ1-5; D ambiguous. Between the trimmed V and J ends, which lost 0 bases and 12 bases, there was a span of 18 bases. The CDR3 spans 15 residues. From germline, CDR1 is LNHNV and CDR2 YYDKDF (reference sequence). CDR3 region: CATSRDYGFYLGQHF. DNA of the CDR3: TGTGCCACCAGCAGAGATTACGGGTTCTATTTGGGCCAGCATTTT. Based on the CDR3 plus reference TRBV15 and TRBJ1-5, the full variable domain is DAMVIQNPRYQVTQFGKPVTLSCSQTLNHNVMYWYQQKSSQAPKLLFHYYDKDFNNEADTPDNFQSRRPNTSFCFLDIRSPGLGDTAMYLCATSRDYGFYLGQHFGDGTRLSIL.

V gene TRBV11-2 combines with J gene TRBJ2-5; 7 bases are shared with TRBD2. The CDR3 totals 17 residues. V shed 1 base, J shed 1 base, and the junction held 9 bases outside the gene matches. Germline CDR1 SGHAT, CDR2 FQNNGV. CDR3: CASSLVLWGGPQETQYF. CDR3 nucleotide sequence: TGTGCCAGCAGCTTAGTTCTTTGGGGGGGTCCCCAAGAGACCCAGTACTTC.

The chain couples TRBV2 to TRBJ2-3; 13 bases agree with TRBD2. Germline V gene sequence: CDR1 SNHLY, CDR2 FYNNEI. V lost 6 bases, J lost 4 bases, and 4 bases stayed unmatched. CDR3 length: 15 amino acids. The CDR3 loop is CASRETSGGSDTQYF. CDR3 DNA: TGTGCCAGCAGGGAGACTAGCGGGGGGTCAGATACGCAGTATTTT.

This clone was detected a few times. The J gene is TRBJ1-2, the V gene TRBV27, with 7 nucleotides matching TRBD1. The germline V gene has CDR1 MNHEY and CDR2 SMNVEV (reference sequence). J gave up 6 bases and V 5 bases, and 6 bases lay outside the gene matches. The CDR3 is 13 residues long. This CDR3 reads CASSVTRGNGYTF. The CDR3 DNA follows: TGTGCCAGCAGTGTCACCAGGGGGAATGGCTACACCTTC.